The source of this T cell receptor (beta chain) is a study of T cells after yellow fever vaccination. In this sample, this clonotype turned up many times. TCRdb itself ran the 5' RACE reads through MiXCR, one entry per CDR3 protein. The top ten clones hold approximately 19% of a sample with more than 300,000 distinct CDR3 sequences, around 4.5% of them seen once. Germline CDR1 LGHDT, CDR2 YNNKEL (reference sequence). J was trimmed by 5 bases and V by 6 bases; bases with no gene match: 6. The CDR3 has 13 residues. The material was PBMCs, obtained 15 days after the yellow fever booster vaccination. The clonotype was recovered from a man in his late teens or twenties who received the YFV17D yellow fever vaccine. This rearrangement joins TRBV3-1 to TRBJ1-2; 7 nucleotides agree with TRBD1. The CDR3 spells CASSRQGIYGYTF. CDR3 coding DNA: TGTGCCAGCAGTCGACAGGGTATATATGGCTACACCTTC.